This passage covers 13 T cell receptor beta chains from one sample sequenced in a study of neurological immune-mediated disorders (dated by TCRdb to 2018 to 2020). The library was prepared using 5' RACE. The sample was run on an Illumina HiSeq 2500. TCRdb applied fastp at Q25 and MiXCR to the public reads, then kept only in-frame beta chains. Identical CDR3 proteins give one entry, which carries the most common genes and DNA. Recorded for this sample are around 61,000 distinct CDR3 sequences; 5.2% of them occurred a single time. Clones ranked in the top ten supply 5.6% of the sample. Source material: PBMCs. Every receptor here comes from a human donor with multiple sclerosis. The donor label of this sample is uncertain.

This clonotype was seen repeatedly, ten times or more. This chain uses TRBV12-3 or TRBV12-4 with TRBJ2-7; 9 bases agree with TRBD1. The CDR3 spans 15 residues. V shed 5 bases and J 3 bases; nucleotides not matched to a gene: 8. CDR3 in amino acids: CASSPYRGPSYEQYF. The CDR3 DNA reads TGTGCCAGCAGTCCTTACAGGGGGCCCAGCTACGAGCAGTACTTC.

This clonotype was seen at least ten times. This may arise from a read error, as a much more abundant clone is one base away. The chain combines TRBV5-1 with TRBJ1-1; D not certain. The V end was cut by 0 bases, the J end by 1 base, with 4 bases between. The CDR3 runs to 13 residues. The germline V gene encodes CDR1 SGHRS and CDR2 YFSETQ. The CDR3 DNA reads TGCGCCAGCAGCTTGGAACCGAACACTGAAGCTTTCTTT. Translating it yields CASSLEPNTEAFF.

At least ten counts were recorded for this clonotype. This rearrangement joins TRBV5-1 to TRBJ2-1; TRBD2 matches 12 bases. CDR1 and CDR2 (germline): SGHRS, YFSETQ. Trimming removed 3 bases from V and 7 bases from J; junction bases left unmatched: 5. This CDR3 spans 15 amino acids. The CDR3 sequence is CASSSLAGGQNEQFF. The CDR3 DNA is TGCGCCAGCAGCTCCCTAGCGGGGGGGCAGAATGAGCAGTTCTTC.

This clonotype was observed many times. The J gene is TRBJ1-2, the V gene TRBV5-5; possibly TRBD1 for D (6 bases). The germline V and J ends were trimmed by 4 bases and 4 bases, with 17 bases remaining between them. The CDR3 runs 15 residues. Germline CDR1 is SGHKS and CDR2 is YYEKEE (reference sequence). The CDR3 bases are TGTGCCAGCAGCCCCCGGACAGCCCTAGTCTATGGCTACACCTTC. It codes for CASSPRTALVYGYTF.

This clonotype was observed many times. The chain has TRBV11-2 and TRBJ2-7; 7 bases are a match to TRBD1. Trimming cost V 1 base and J 6 bases; bases outside gene matches: 12. CDR1 SGHAT and CDR2 FQNNGV come from the germline V gene. This CDR3 is built from 16 residues. The CDR3 loop reads CASSLGYRGLGIEQYF. The CDR3 region has the DNA TGTGCCAGCAGCTTAGGATACAGGGGCCTTGGAATCGAGCAGTACTTC.

In its sample, this clonotype was seen a few times. The chain carries TRBV7-9 and TRBJ2-7; maybe TRBD1 (5 bases). CDR3 length: 12 amino acids. Germline V gives CDR1 SEHNR, CDR2 FQNEAQ (reference sequence). The V end lost 3 bases, the J end lost 5 bases, and 8 bases lay between the germline ends. CDR3 in amino acids: CASSLGRDEQYF. The CDR3 coding sequence is TGTGCCAGCAGCTTGGGCAGGGACGAGCAGTACTTC.

This clonotype was seen repeatedly, ten times or more. This rearrangement joins TRBV5-1 to TRBJ2-4, with TRBD1 matching over 8 bases. The CDR3 totals 13 residues. The ends lost 4 bases at V and 8 bases at J; junction bases unmatched: 5. Germline V gene sequence: CDR1 SGHRS, CDR2 YFSETQ. CDR3 nucleotide sequence: TGCGCCAGCAGCAAGGACAGGGAGGACATTCAGTACTTC. It specifies CASSKDREDIQYF.

This clonotype occurred many times. The V and J genes are TRBV5-5 and TRBJ2-7, with no clear D. Germline V gene sequence: CDR1 SGHKS, CDR2 YYEKEE (reference sequence). This CDR3 region has 15 residues. Trimming shortened V by 4 bases and J by 3 bases, and 17 bases separated the two germline ends. CDR3 coding DNA: TGTGCCAGCAGCAAAATGCCCGGTACTGACTACGAGCAGTACTTC. Amino acids: CASSKMPGTDYEQYF.

At least ten counts were recorded for this clonotype. Mismatch with germline at one junction end may stem from a read error. V gene TRBV7-2 combines with J gene TRBJ2-1; D not certain. From germline, CDR1 is SGHTA and CDR2 FQGNSA. The CDR3 loop spans 13 amino acids. CDR3 residues: CASSWRNSRSSHF. The CDR3 bases are TGTGCCAGCAGCTGGCGGAACTCCCGGTCGAGTCACTTC.

This clonotype was counted ten times or more. The chain uses TRBV2 and TRBJ1-2; D is unclear. This CDR3 is built from 14 residues. Trimming removed 0 bases from V and 2 bases from J, with 7 bases in between. From germline, CDR1 is SNHLY and CDR2 FYNNEI. In DNA, the CDR3 is TGTGCCAGCAGTGAAGCCCGCGGGAACTATGGCTACACCTTC. It encodes CASSEARGNYGYTF. Variable domain in full (rest from reference TRBV2 and TRBJ1-2): EPEVTQTPSHQVTQMGQEVILRCVPISNHLYFYWYRQILGQKVEFLVSFYNNEISEKSEIFDDQFSVERPDGSNFTLKIRSTKLEDSAMYFCASSEARGNYGYTFGSGTRLTVV.

This clonotype was seen repeatedly, ten times or more. The gene calls are TRBV4-1 and TRBJ1-4, with 7 bases identical to TRBD1. The length of the CDR3 is 15 residues. J gave up 7 bases and V 3 bases, and 8 bases lay outside the gene matches. Germline CDR1 MGHRA, CDR2 YSYEKL. Here the CDR3 reads CASSQTGTVGEKLFF. The CDR3 bases are TGCGCCAGCAGCCAGACCGGGACAGTTGGTGAAAAACTGTTTTTT.

The table lists this clonotype with many counts. V is TRBV5-1 and J is TRBJ1-1; D gene ambiguous. This CDR3 is 14 amino acids long. Germline CDR1 reads SGHRS; CDR2 reads YFSETQ. V was pared by 1 base and J by 5 bases, with 12 bases between. The CDR3 is CASSLLGEGTEAFF. The CDR3 nucleotides read TGCGCCAGCAGCTTGCTCGGGGAAGGAACTGAAGCTTTCTTT. Together with reference TRBV5-1 and TRBJ1-1, the CDR3 gives the full variable domain: KAGVTQTPRYLIKTRGQQVTLSCSPISGHRSVSWYQQTPGQGLQFLFEYFSETQRNKGNFPGRFSGRQFSNSRSEMNVSTLELGDSALYLCASSLLGEGTEAFFGQGTRLTVV.

Many counts were recorded for this clonotype. The chain has TRBV24-1 and TRBJ1-1, with D perhaps TRBD1 (5 bases). Between the trimmed V and J ends, which lost 9 bases and 11 bases, there was a span of 18 bases. The CDR3 is 12 residues long. Germline V CDR1 and CDR2: KGHDR, SFDVKD. The DNA for the CDR3 is TGTGCCACCGTCCTTCCCTCAGGGTCGGCTTTCTTT. This encodes CATVLPSGSAFF.